The 13 T cell receptor beta chains below were found in one sample sequenced in a study of T cells in Graves' hyperthyroidism and ophthalmopathy. There were TCR beta CDR3 regions amplified from RNA transcripts. First-round RT-PCR targeting the TCR CDR3 was performed with the HTBI primer set. TCRdb independently ran MiXCR on the multiplex PCR reads; one entry per CDR3 protein. The sample consists of around 420,000 distinct CDR3 sequences, 15% to 18% of them appearing once. The sequenced sample consisted of blood. These receptors were collected from a woman between 18 and 29 years old with Graves' hyperthyroidism.

This clonotype showed up just a few times. The chain employs TRBV7-2 and TRBJ2-5, with 7 bases identical to TRBD2. The V and J ends lost 7 bases and 7 bases, in that order; junction bases with no gene match: 9. The CDR3 sequence is 13 residues long. The germline CDR1 and CDR2 sequences are SGHTA and FQGNSA. CDR3: CASTIAGPGTQYF. The CDR3, as DNA: TGTGCCAGCACCATAGCGGGCCCCGGGACCCAGTACTTC.

The V gene is TRBV9, the J gene TRBJ2-1; a weak D match, TRBD1 (6 bases). The CDR3 has 15 amino acids. V shed 7 bases and J shed 0 bases, with 14 bases lying between them. Per germline, CDR1 SGDLS and CDR2 YYNGEE. The CDR3: CASSGDISSYNEQFF. CDR3 DNA: TGTGCCAGCTCCGGGGACATAAGCTCCTACAATGAGCAGTTCTTC.

This clonotype was observed at least ten times. The rearrangement joins TRBV7-2 to TRBJ2-7; 9 positions match TRBD1. V lost 1 base to trimming and J lost 3 bases; unmatched junction nucleotides: 10. The CDR3 covers 17 residues. Per germline, CDR1 SGHTA and CDR2 FQGNSA. The CDR3 DNA sequence: TGTGCCAGCAGCTTAGAAAGTCTGGGGACAGGGAACTACGAGCAGTACTTC. Protein: CASSLESLGTGNYEQYF. Complete variable domain (other parts from reference TRBV7-2 and TRBJ2-7): GAGVSQSPSNKVTEKGKDVELRCDPISGHTALYWYRQSLGQGLEFLIYFQGNSAPDKSGLPSDRFSAERTGGSVSTLTIQRTQQEDSAVYLCASSLESLGTGNYEQYFGPGTRLTVT.

A word on this clonotype: The junction departs from the called germline gene at one end, perhaps through a read error. The chain joins TRBV5-6 to TRBJ2-4, with D possibly matching TRBD2 (6 bases). This CDR3 has 16 amino acids. Germline CDR1 reads SGHDT; CDR2 reads YYEEEE. CDR3 in DNA: TGTGCCGGCAGCTTGGATCAGACGGGAGTTAAAAACATTCAGTACTTC. Its protein is CAGSLDQTGVKNIQYF.

V gene TRBV25-1 combines with J gene TRBJ1-1, with D unresolved. This CDR3 comprises 12 residues. Trimming pared 8 bases from V and 3 bases from J, leaving 10 bases between. Germline V lookup: CDR1 MGHDK, CDR2 SYGVNS. As DNA, the CDR3 is TGTGCCAGCCAAAGCTATGACACTGAAGCTTTCTTT. Translation: CASQSYDTEAFF. The complete variable domain, with remaining parts taken from reference TRBV25-1 and TRBJ1-1, reads EADIYQTPRYLVIGTGKKITLECSQTMGHDKMYWYQQDPGMELHLIHYSYGVNSTEKGDLSSESTVSRIRTEHFPLTLESARPSHTSQYLCASQSYDTEAFFGQGTRLTVV.

In its sample, this clonotype was seen many times. V gene TRBV11-3 combines with J gene TRBJ2-7; no clear D. V gave up 2 bases and J gave up 0 bases, with 11 bases separating them. Germline assignment: CDR1 SGHNT and CDR2 YENEEA. The CDR3 runs to 15 residues. CDR3 sequence (DNA): TGTGCCAGCAGCTTATCGACACTAAACTCCTACGAGCAGTACTTC. Amino acid sequence: CASSLSTLNSYEQYF.

CDR3 sequence reads: CASGNHGTDTQYF. CDR3 bases: TGTGCCAGCGGAAACCATGGCACAGATACGCAGTATTTT. V and J are TRBV7-3 and TRBJ2-3, with no clear D. V was shortened by 8 bases and J by 1 base, with 10 bases between the two germline ends. This CDR3 comprises 13 residues. CDR1 SGHTA and CDR2 FQGTGA come from the germline V gene.

The sample holds many counts of this clonotype. The chain employs TRBV6-1 and TRBJ1-6; D not resolved. Germline V gene lookup returns CDR1 MNHNS and CDR2 SASEGT. This CDR3 comprises 15 residues. V lost 4 bases and J lost 0, with 7 bases in between. The CDR3 reads CASSGESSYNSPLHF. The CDR3 bases are TGTGCCAGCAGTGGGGAGAGCTCCTATAATTCACCCCTCCACTTT.

V usage is TRBV4-1 and J usage is TRBJ2-1, with TRBD2 matching over 8 bases. The CDR3 is 15 residues long. J gave up 10 bases and V 0 bases, and 8 bases lay outside the gene matches. The V gene's germline CDR1 is MGHRA and CDR2 YSYEKL. The DNA of the CDR3 is TGCGCCAGCAGCCAAGATCCCGGGGGGGCCAGGGAGCAGTTCTTC. This encodes CASSQDPGGAREQFF.

The chain uses TRBV18 and TRBJ1-2, with no clear D. From germline, CDR1 is KGHSH and CDR2 LQKENI. The CDR3 covers 16 residues. Deletions cut 3 bases from V and 4 bases from J, with 18 bases between. The chain's CDR3 is CASSPTIGLGGYGYTF. In DNA, the CDR3 is TGTGCCAGCTCACCCACGATTGGTCTGGGAGGCTATGGCTACACCTTC.

In this sample, this clonotype turned up once. The V and J genes are TRBV28 and TRBJ1-1, with TRBD1 as a possible D gene (5 bases). CDR1 and CDR2 (germline): MDHEN, SYDVKM. The CDR3 runs to 14 residues. V was clipped by 6 bases and J by 4 bases, with 15 bases between them. The CDR3 protein is CASRGNGGGTEAFF. CDR3 DNA sequence: TGTGCCAGCAGGGGAAACGGGGGAGGCACTGAAGCTTTCTTT. The full variable domain, in which reference TRBV28 and TRBJ1-1 provide the parts outside the CDR3, is DVKVTQSSRYLVKRTGEKVFLECVQDMDHENMFWYRQDPGLGLRLIYFSYDVKMKEKGDIPEGYSVSREKKERFSLILESASTNQTSMYLCASRGNGGGTEAFFGQGTRLTVV.

Turning to this clonotype: This sequence may be a read error, since a much larger clone differs from it by one base. The chain joins TRBV28 to TRBJ1-5, with a weak D call TRBD1 (5 bases). V shed 10 bases and J shed 4 bases, with 20 bases lying between them. The germline V gene encodes CDR1 MDHEN and CDR2 SYDVKM. The CDR3 loop spans 15 amino acids. Here the CDR3 reads CANMTWDARNQPQHF. The CDR3 DNA sequence: TGTGCCAACATGACCTGGGACGCCAGAAATCAGCCCCAGCATTTT.

This clonotype has a count of ten or more. This chain uses TRBV5-4 with TRBJ2-3, with TRBD2 matching 7 bases. V was clipped by 0 bases and J by 1 base; unmatched bases: 5. The germline V gene has CDR1 SGHNT and CDR2 YYREEE (reference sequence). The CDR3 totals 16 residues. DNA for the CDR3: TGTGCCAGCAGCTTGGGTGCGGGGGAAGGCACAGATACGCAGTATTTT. Protein: CASSLGAGEGTDTQYF.